These 30 T cell receptor beta chains came from one sample sequenced in a study of shared clonotypes between healthy human individuals. Profiled with immunoSEQ multiplex PCR; TCRdb holds only in-frame clones, not every one. The profile shows over 2 million clones, 80% to 95% of them singletons. Source material: naive CD4+ T cells from PBMCs. Regarding subset: CD45RA+ positively selected. All receptors come from a man aged 18 to 29 in good health. Some clones in this sample may be carry-over from other donors' samples.

The rearrangement joins TRBV9 to TRBJ2-1; TRBD2 aligns across 9 bases. CDR3 size: 15 residues. Germline V CDR1 and CDR2: SGDLS, YYNGEE. With V trimmed by 7 bases and J by 5 bases, 10 bases remained unmatched. CDR3 loop: CASGKRREGNNEQFF. In DNA form, the CDR3 reads TGTGCCAGCGGCAAAAGGCGGGAGGGTAACAATGAGCAGTTCTTC.

V usage is TRBV30 and J usage is TRBJ1-2; 7 bases line up with TRBD1. The CDR3 runs to 10 residues. Germline trimming cut 8 bases from V and 4 bases from J; bases unmatched to any gene: 1. Germline V CDR1 and CDR2: GTSNPN, SVGIG (reference sequence). DNA of the CDR3: TGTGCCGGGGACAGCTATGGCTACACCTTC. Amino acids: CAGDSYGYTF.

Regarding this clone: Other DNA sequences in this specimen translate into the identical CDR3. The CDR3 nucleotides read TGCGCCAGCAGCTTGATCGCTAGCGGTTCCACAGATACGCAGTATTTT. Encoded protein: CASSLIASGSTDTQYF. The chain employs TRBV5-1 and TRBJ2-3; the match to TRBD2 covers 7 bases. The J segment lost 2 bases and the V segment lost 1 base, leaving 7 bases of the junction unmatched. The CDR3 runs to 16 residues. Looked up from germline, CDR1 is SGHRS and CDR2 is YFSETQ.

The V call is TRBV28, the J call TRBJ1-3; 9 bases are shared with TRBD1. Germline V gene sequence: CDR1 MDHEN, CDR2 SYDVKM. The CDR3 runs to 17 residues. After removal of 4 bases from V and 0 bases from J, the junction contained 7 bases not matched to a gene. CDR3 sequence (DNA): TGTGCCAGCAGTTCCCCGGGACAGGGCCCCTCTGGAAACACCATATATTTT. This encodes CASSSPGQGPSGNTIYF.

This clone was seen a few times. The V gene is TRBV20-1, the J gene TRBJ2-1; D remains ambiguous. The CDR3 loop spans 11 amino acids. Trimming cost V 3 bases and J 9 bases, with 9 bases left between them. In germline, CDR1 is DFQATT, CDR2 SNEGSKA (reference sequence). The CDR3 loop is CSASSAGEQFF. The CDR3 nucleotides are TGCAGTGCTAGTTCAGCAGGTGAGCAGTTCTTC.

A note on this clone: The sample carries other DNA sequences with the same CDR3. The chain links TRBV2 to TRBJ1-1; no clear D. Between the trimmed V and J ends, which lost 9 bases and 0 bases, there was a span of 5 bases. The length of the CDR3 is 11 residues. Germline CDR1 and CDR2: SNHLY and FYNNEI. The CDR3 bases are TGTGCCAGTTCCGTGAACACTGAAGCTTTCTTT. This gives the protein CASSVNTEAFF.

This clone showed up just once. V is TRBV7-3 and J is TRBJ2-2; no firm D call. The V gene lost 3 bases and the J gene lost 1 base, with 6 bases spanning the gap. Germline V gene lookup returns CDR1 SGHTA and CDR2 FQGTGA. The CDR3 sequence is 14 residues long. The CDR3 DNA follows: TGTGCCAGCAGCTTCGTCGGGAACACCGGGGAGCTGTTTTTT. Its translation: CASSFVGNTGELFF. The entire variable domain, with the rest obtained from reference TRBV7-3 and TRBJ2-2, is as follows: GAGVSQTPSNKVTEKGKYVELRCDPISGHTALYWYRQSLGQGPEFLIYFQGTGAADDSGLPNDRFFAVRPEGSVSTLKIQRTERGDSAVYLCASSFVGNTGELFFGEGSRLTVL.

This clone was picked up one time. The V gene is TRBV7-2, the J gene TRBJ1-1; D ambiguous. In germline, CDR1 is SGHTA, CDR2 FQGNSA. The CDR3 is 15 amino acids. V lost 1 base, J lost 5 bases, and 14 bases lay in between. CDR3 in DNA: TGTGCCAGCAGCTTAGTAGGCATCCCGGGAACTGAAGCTTTCTTT. Amino acid sequence: CASSLVGIPGTEAFF.

The rearrangement joins TRBV7-9 to TRBJ2-1; 9 bases fit TRBD2. The CDR3 consists of 17 residues. The V gene's germline CDR1 is SEHNR and CDR2 FQNEAQ (reference sequence). Unmatched junction bases numbered 8, after V lost 5 bases and J lost 0 bases. CDR3 loop: CASSVKYSGSSYNEQFF. The CDR3 DNA sequence: TGTGCCAGCAGCGTCAAATATAGCGGGAGCTCCTACAATGAGCAGTTCTTC.

The chain is built from TRBV9 and TRBJ2-1, with D perhaps TRBD2 (6 bases). The CDR3 sequence is 16 residues long. V was trimmed by 1 base and J by 3 bases, leaving 14 bases between them. Germline CDR1 is SGDLS and CDR2 is YYNGEE. The chain's CDR3 is CASSVRDSVYYNEQFF. The CDR3 DNA sequence: TGTGCCAGCAGCGTACGGGACTCCGTCTACTACAATGAGCAGTTCTTC.

This clone was recorded a few times. The genes are TRBV11-3 and TRBJ2-2; D is possibly TRBD2 (5 bases). Trimming cost V 0 bases and J 4 bases, with 6 bases left between them. This CDR3 has 14 amino acids. The V gene's germline CDR1 is SGHNT and CDR2 YENEEA. CDR3 DNA sequence: TGTGCCAGCAGCTTAGATGGGAGCACCGGGGAGCTGTTTTTT. It encodes CASSLDGSTGELFF.

This sequence joins TRBV5-6 and TRBJ1-2; D uncertain. Trimming shortened V by 1 base and J by 7 bases, and 8 bases separated the two germline ends. The length of the CDR3 is 12 residues. CDR1 SGHDT and CDR2 YYEEEE come from the germline V gene. The CDR3 here is CASSLLGSGYTF. The CDR3 DNA reads as TGTGCCAGCAGCTTGTTGGGGAGTGGCTACACCTTC. Together with reference TRBV5-6 and TRBJ1-2, the CDR3 gives the full variable domain: DAGVTQSPTHLIKTRGQQVTLRCSPKSGHDTVSWYQQALGQGPQFIFQYYEEEERQRGNFPDRFSGHQFPNYSSELNVNALLLGDSALYLCASSLLGSGYTFGSGTRLTVV.

The chain combines TRBV6-5 with TRBJ2-2; 8 nucleotides match TRBD1. V lost 6 bases and J lost 4; bases outside the gene matches: 7. The CDR3 contains 15 residues. Germline V gene lookup returns CDR1 MNHEY and CDR2 SVGAGI. This CDR3 is CASRADRASTGELFF. In nucleotides, the CDR3 is TGTGCCAGCAGGGCGGACAGGGCGAGCACCGGGGAGCTGTTTTTT.

The rearrangement uses TRBV7-3 and TRBJ1-2; D is perhaps TRBD1 (6 bases). The CDR3 runs 13 residues. V lost 2 bases to trimming and J lost 6 bases, with 10 bases between them. CDR1 and CDR2 (germline): SGHTA, FQGTGA. The CDR3 sequence: CASSLGGQHGYTF. CDR3 DNA: TGTGCCAGCAGCTTAGGAGGACAGCATGGCTACACCTTC.

The J gene is TRBJ2-2, the V gene TRBV4-1, with 10 bases lining up with TRBD2. The CDR3 is 20 amino acids. Trimming at V came to 5 bases and at J to 2 bases, leaving 17 bases not matched to a gene. Germline V CDR1 and CDR2: MGHRA, YSYEKL. The CDR3 DNA reads as TGCGCCAGCAGCTCCGCGCAGGGGTGGACTAGCGGAGGTAACACCGGGGAGCTGTTTTTT. As protein: CASSSAQGWTSGGNTGELFF.

The chain links TRBV27 to TRBJ2-4, with 8 bases lining up with TRBD2. Germline V gene sequence: CDR1 MNHEY, CDR2 SMNVEV (reference sequence). J gave up 13 bases and V 1 base, and 6 bases lay outside the gene matches. The CDR3 sequence is 13 residues long. Here the CDR3 reads CASSLFTGGYQYF. CDR3 nucleotides: TGTGCCAGCAGTTTATTTACGGGGGGGTACCAGTACTTC.

The CDR3 bases are TGTGCCACCTCGGGGCAGGGGAGTTTGGACACCATATATTTT. It yields the protein CATSGQGSLDTIYF. This chain connects TRBV28 to TRBJ1-3; perhaps TRBD1 as D (6 bases). Germline V gene lookup returns CDR1 MDHEN and CDR2 SYDVKM. V gave up 10 bases and J gave up 8 bases, with 21 bases separating them. The CDR3 is 14 amino acids.

In the case of this clone: Additional DNA sequences in this sample encode the identical CDR3. This chain links TRBV7-9 with TRBJ2-3, with 11 bases fitting TRBD2. The V and J ends lost 4 bases and 0 bases, in that order; junction bases with no gene match: 0. Germline V gene data show CDR1 as SEHNR and CDR2 as FQNEAQ (reference sequence). This CDR3 region has 15 residues. The DNA for the CDR3 is TGTGCCAGCAGCTCTAGCGGGGGGAGCACAGATACGCAGTATTTT. Translation: CASSSSGGSTDTQYF.

V gene TRBV28 combines with J gene TRBJ1-2, with D possibly matching TRBD1 (5 bases). Deletions cut 6 bases from V and 9 bases from J, with 26 bases between. The germline gives CDR1 MDHEN, CDR2 SYDVKM. The CDR3 totals 16 residues. CDR3 DNA: TGTGCCAGCAGCCCGAGACCGGGACGCCCGAAAGTAAGCTACACCTTC. Translating gives CASSPRPGRPKVSYTF.

The chain combines TRBV6-1 with TRBJ2-7, with D tentatively TRBD1 (5 bases). The CDR3 length is 15 residues. Germline CDR1 and CDR2: MNHNS and SASEGT. The V gene lost 3 bases and the J gene lost 0 bases, with 12 bases spanning the gap. In DNA form, the CDR3 reads TGTGCCAGCAGTGATTCGACGACAGCCTCCTACGAGCAGTACTTC. Translated: CASSDSTTASYEQYF.

The V and J genes are TRBV5-1 and TRBJ2-1; tentatively, D is TRBD1 or TRBD2 (5 bases each). The germline V gene encodes CDR1 SGHRS and CDR2 YFSETQ. Trimming cost V 4 bases and J 0 bases, with 14 bases left between them. The CDR3 contains 16 residues. CDR3 in amino acids: CASSTGTRSSYNEQFF. The CDR3 nucleotides read TGCGCCAGCAGCACCGGGACCAGAAGCTCCTACAATGAGCAGTTCTTC.

CDR3 residues: CASSTRASGWEKLFF. The CDR3 nucleotides read TGTGCCAGCAGTACACGGGCTTCGGGTTGGGAAAAACTGTTTTTT. This chain uses TRBV5-6 with TRBJ1-4; D unclear. The CDR3 is 15 amino acids. Germline CDR1 reads SGHDT; CDR2 reads YYEEEE. Trimming left V 5 bases short and J 8 bases short, with 19 bases between. Together with reference TRBV5-6 and TRBJ1-4, the CDR3 gives the full variable domain: DAGVTQSPTHLIKTRGQQVTLRCSPKSGHDTVSWYQQALGQGPQFIFQYYEEEERQRGNFPDRFSGHQFPNYSSELNVNALLLGDSALYLCASSTRASGWEKLFFGSGTQLSVL.

This rearrangement joins TRBV28 to TRBJ2-3; no clear D gene. With 4 bases removed from V and 4 bases from J, the gap between germline ends came to 12 bases. This CDR3 has 14 residues. In germline, CDR1 is MDHEN, CDR2 SYDVKM. CDR3 sequence (DNA): TGTGCCAGCAGTTCCCGATTTGACGCAGATACGCAGTATTTT. Translation gives CASSSRFDADTQYF.

CDR3 sequence (DNA): TGTGCCAGCAGCTTAATTCCACGCTCTAGCACAGATACGCAGTATTTT. This codes for CASSLIPRSSTDTQYF. The chain couples TRBV7-3 to TRBJ2-3, with D hard to call. The germline V gene encodes CDR1 SGHTA and CDR2 FQGTGA. CDR3 length: 16 residues. Trimming shortened V by 1 base and J by 0 bases, and 11 bases separated the two germline ends.

The chain combines TRBV10-1 with TRBJ2-4; TRBD2 agrees at 11 bases. This CDR3 is 21 amino acids long. The trim removed 2 bases at V and 9 bases at J, leaving 24 bases unmatched. CDR1 is WNHNN, CDR2 SYGVQD, per germline (reference sequence). The CDR3 loop is CASSEPTLAGGLRSGVVIQYF. In nucleotides, the CDR3 is TGCGCCAGCAGTGAGCCTACCTTAGCGGGAGGGTTACGAAGTGGGGTGGTCATTCAGTACTTC.

As regards this clone: Other DNA sequences in the sample encode the same CDR3. The J gene is TRBJ1-2, the V gene TRBV28, with no clear D. The V gene's germline CDR1 is MDHEN and CDR2 SYDVKM. This CDR3 is built from 12 residues. V was clipped by 4 bases and J by 4 bases, with 7 bases between them. The CDR3 nucleotides read TGTGCCAGCAGTTCGTCTGTCTATGGCTACACCTTC. Residues: CASSSSVYGYTF.

The chain has TRBV7-2 and TRBJ1-3; possible D gene TRBD1, 5 bases. Germline V gene data show CDR1 as SGHTA and CDR2 as FQGNSA. Trimming took off 2 bases at V and 0 bases at J, with 8 bases between the two ends. The CDR3 is 15 residues long. This CDR3 is CASSLRTTSGNTIYF. CDR3 DNA sequence: TGTGCCAGCAGCTTAAGGACAACCTCTGGAAACACCATATATTTT.

As concerns this clone: Other DNA sequences of this sample code for an identical CDR3. V and J are TRBV2 and TRBJ2-5; the D is unclear. The CDR3 extends over 13 amino acids. The V gene lost 4 bases and the J gene lost 2 bases, with 8 bases spanning the gap. Germline V gene sequence: CDR1 SNHLY, CDR2 FYNNEI. The CDR3 DNA reads TGTGCCAGCAGTGGAAACCAACAAGAGACCCAGTACTTC. Its protein product is CASSGNQQETQYF.

Comments on this clone: Additional DNA sequences in this sample encode the identical CDR3. J is TRBJ2-1 and V is TRBV27; D may be TRBD2 (6 bases). There are 15 residues in the CDR3. The germline V and J ends were trimmed by 3 bases and 0 bases, with 9 bases remaining between them. The germline gives CDR1 MNHEY, CDR2 SMNVEV (reference sequence). The CDR3 nucleotides read TGTGCCAGCAGTTTTTCCGGGAGCTCCTACAATGAGCAGTTCTTC. Protein: CASSFSGSSYNEQFF.

V is TRBV9 and J is TRBJ2-1; 10 bases match TRBD1. This CDR3 has 16 residues. Trimming took 2 bases from V and 6 from J; bases not matched to a gene: 8. CDR1 and CDR2 (germline): SGDLS, YYNGEE. CDR3 in amino acids: CASSVSGTGVSNEQFF. The CDR3 DNA sequence: TGTGCCAGCAGCGTCTCCGGGACAGGGGTCAGCAATGAGCAGTTCTTC.